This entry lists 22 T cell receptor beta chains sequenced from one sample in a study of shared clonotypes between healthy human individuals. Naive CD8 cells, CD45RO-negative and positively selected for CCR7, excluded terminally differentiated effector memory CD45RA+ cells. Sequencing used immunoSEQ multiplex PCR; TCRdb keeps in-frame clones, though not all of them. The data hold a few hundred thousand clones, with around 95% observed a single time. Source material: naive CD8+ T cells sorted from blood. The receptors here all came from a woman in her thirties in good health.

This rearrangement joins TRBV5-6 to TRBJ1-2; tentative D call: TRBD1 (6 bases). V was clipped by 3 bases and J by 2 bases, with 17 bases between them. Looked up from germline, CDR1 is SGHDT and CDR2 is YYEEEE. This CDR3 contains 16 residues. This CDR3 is CASSSNRDIHNYGYTF. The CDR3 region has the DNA TGTGCCAGCAGCTCAAACCGGGACATTCACAACTATGGCTACACCTTC.

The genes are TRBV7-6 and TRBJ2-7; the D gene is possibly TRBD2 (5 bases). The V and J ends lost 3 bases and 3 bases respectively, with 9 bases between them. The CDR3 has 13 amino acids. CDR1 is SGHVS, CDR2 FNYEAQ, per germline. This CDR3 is CASSFDGGYEQYF. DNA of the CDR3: TGTGCCAGCAGCTTCGACGGAGGCTACGAGCAGTACTTC.

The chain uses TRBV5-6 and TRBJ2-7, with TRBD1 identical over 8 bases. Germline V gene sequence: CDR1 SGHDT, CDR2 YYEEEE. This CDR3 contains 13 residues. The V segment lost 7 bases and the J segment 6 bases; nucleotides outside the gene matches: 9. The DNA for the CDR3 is TGTGCCAGCGGGAGGACAGGGTTGGCCGAGCAGTACTTC. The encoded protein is CASGRTGLAEQYF. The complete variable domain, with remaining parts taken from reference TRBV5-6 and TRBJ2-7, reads DAGVTQSPTHLIKTRGQQVTLRCSPKSGHDTVSWYQQALGQGPQFIFQYYEEEERQRGNFPDRFSGHQFPNYSSELNVNALLLGDSALYLCASGRTGLAEQYFGPGTRLTVT.

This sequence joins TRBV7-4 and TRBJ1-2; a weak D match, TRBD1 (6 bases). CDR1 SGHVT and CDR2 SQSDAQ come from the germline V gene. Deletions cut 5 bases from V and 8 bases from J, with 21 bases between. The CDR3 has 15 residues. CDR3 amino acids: CASSRTYRQAEGYTF. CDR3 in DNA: TGTGCCAGCAGCCGAACTTACCGACAGGCTGAGGGCTACACCTTC.

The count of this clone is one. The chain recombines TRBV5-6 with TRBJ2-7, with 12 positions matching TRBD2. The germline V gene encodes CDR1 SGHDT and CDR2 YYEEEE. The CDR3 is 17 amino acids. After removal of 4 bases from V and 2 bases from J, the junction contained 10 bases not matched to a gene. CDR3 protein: CASSPWTSGISAYEQYF. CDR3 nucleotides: TGTGCCAGCAGCCCATGGACTAGCGGGATCTCAGCCTACGAGCAGTACTTC.

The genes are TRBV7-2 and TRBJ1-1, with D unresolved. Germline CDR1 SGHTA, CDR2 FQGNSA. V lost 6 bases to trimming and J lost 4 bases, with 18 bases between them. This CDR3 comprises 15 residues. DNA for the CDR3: TGTGCCAGCAGGCCCGAAAGCCAGCTCATCACTGAAGCTTTCTTT. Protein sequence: CASRPESQLITEAFF.

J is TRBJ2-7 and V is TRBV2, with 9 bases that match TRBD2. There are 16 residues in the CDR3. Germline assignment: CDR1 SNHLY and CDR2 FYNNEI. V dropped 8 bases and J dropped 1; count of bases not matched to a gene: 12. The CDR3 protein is CASLFRQLAGSYEQYF. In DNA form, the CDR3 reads TGTGCCAGCCTCTTTAGGCAACTAGCGGGTTCCTACGAGCAGTACTTC.

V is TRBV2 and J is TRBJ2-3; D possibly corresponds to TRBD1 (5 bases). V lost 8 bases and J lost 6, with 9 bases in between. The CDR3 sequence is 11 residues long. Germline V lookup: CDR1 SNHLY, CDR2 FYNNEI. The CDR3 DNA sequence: TGTGCCAGCGGGGCAGGGGATACGCAGTATTTT. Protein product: CASGAGDTQYF. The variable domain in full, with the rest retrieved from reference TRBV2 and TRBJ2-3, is EPEVTQTPSHQVTQMGQEVILRCVPISNHLYFYWYRQILGQKVEFLVSFYNNEISEKSEIFDDQFSVERPDGSNFTLKIRSTKLEDSAMYFCASGAGDTQYFGPGTRLTVL.

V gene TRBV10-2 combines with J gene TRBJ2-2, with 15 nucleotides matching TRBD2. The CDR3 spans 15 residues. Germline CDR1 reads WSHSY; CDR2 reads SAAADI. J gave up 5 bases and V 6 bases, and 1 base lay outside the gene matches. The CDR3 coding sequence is TGCGCCAGCAGAGGGACTAGCGGGAGGACCGGGGAGCTGTTTTTT. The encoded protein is CASRGTSGRTGELFF.

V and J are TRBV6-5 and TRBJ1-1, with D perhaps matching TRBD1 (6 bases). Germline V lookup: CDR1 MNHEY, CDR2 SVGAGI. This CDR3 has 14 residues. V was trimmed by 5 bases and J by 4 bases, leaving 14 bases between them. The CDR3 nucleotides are TGTGCCAGCAGTATCCTACAGGGCGGCACTGAAGCTTTCTTT. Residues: CASSILQGGTEAFF.

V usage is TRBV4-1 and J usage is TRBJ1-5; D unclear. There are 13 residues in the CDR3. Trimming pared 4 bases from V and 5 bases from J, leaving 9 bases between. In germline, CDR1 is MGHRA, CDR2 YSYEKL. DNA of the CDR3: TGCGCCAGCAGCCCCAGAGAGGATCAGCCCCAGCATTTT. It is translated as CASSPREDQPQHF.

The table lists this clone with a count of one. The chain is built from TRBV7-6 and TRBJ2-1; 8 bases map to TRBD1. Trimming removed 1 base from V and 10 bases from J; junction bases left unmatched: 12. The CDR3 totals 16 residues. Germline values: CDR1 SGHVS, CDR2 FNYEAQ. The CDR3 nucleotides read TGTGCCAGCAGCTTAGTTCCGGCCCGGACAGGGCACGAGCAGTTCTTC. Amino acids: CASSLVPARTGHEQFF.

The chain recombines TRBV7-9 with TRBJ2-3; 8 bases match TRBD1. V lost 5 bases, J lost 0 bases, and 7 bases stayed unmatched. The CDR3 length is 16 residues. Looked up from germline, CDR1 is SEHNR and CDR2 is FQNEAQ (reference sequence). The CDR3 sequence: CASSPRQGRSTDTQYF. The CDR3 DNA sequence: TGTGCCAGCAGCCCAAGACAGGGGCGAAGCACAGATACGCAGTATTTT.

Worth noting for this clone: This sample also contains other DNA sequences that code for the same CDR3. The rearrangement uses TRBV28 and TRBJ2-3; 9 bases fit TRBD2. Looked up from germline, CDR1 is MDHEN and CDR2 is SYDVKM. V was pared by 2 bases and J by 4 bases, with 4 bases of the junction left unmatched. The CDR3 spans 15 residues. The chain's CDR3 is CASSLGAGGSDTQYF. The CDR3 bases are TGTGCCAGCAGTTTAGGCGCGGGAGGGTCAGATACGCAGTATTTT.

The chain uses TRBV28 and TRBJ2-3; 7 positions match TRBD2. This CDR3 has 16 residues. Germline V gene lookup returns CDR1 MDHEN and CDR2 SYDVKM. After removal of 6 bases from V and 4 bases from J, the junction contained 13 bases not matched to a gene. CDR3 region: CASRGPYGGSSDTQYF. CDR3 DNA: TGTGCCAGCAGGGGGCCTTACGGCGGGAGCTCAGATACGCAGTATTTT.

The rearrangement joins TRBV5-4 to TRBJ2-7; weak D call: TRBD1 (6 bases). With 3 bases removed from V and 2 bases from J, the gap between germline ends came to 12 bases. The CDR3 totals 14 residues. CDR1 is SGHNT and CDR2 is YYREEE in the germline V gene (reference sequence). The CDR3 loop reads CASSSSGVPYEQYF. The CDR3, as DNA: TGTGCCAGCAGCTCTTCAGGGGTACCCTACGAGCAGTACTTC.

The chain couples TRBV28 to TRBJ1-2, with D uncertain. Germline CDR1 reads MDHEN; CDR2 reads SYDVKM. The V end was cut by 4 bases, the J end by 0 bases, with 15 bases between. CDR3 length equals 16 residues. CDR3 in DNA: TGTGCCAGCAGTTACCTACCGTCGCCCCCTAACTATGGCTACACCTTC. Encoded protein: CASSYLPSPPNYGYTF.

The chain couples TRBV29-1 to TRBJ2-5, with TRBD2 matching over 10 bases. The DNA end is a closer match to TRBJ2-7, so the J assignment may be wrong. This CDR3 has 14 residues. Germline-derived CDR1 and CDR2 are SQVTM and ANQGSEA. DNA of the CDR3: TGCAGCGTTGGAGCGGGAGGGCACCGCTACGAGCAGTACTTC. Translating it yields CSVGAGGHRYEQYF.

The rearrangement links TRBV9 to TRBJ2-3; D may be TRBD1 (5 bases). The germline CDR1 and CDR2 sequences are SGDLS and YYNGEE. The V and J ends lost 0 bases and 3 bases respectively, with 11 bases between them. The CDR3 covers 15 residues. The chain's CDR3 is CASSVGQRKTDTQYF. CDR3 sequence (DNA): TGTGCCAGCAGCGTAGGACAGAGAAAAACAGATACGCAGTATTTT. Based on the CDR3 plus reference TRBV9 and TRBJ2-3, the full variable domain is DSGVTQTPKHLITATGQRVTLRCSPRSGDLSVYWYQQSLDQGLQFLIQYYNGEERAKGNILERFSAQQFPDLHSELNLSSLELGDSALYFCASSVGQRKTDTQYFGPGTRLTVL.

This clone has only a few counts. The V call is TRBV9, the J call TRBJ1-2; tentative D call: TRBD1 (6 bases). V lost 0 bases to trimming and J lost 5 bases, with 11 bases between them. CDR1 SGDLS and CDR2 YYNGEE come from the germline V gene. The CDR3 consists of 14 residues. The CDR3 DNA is TGTGCCAGCAGCGTAGCAGGGGTTGAGTATGGCTACACCTTC. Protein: CASSVAGVEYGYTF.

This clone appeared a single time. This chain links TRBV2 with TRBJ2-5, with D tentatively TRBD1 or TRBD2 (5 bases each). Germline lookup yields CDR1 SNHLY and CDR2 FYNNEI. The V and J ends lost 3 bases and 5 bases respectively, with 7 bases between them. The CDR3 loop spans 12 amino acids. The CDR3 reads CASSDREETQYF. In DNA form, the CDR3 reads TGTGCCAGCAGTGACAGGGAGGAGACCCAGTACTTC. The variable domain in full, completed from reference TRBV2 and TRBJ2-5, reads EPEVTQTPSHQVTQMGQEVILRCVPISNHLYFYWYRQILGQKVEFLVSFYNNEISEKSEIFDDQFSVERPDGSNFTLKIRSTKLEDSAMYFCASSDREETQYFGPGTRLLVL.

The CDR3 DNA is TGTGCCAGCAGCTCATCGGGGGCGGGCTTCTACGAGCAGTACTTC. It specifies CASSSSGAGFYEQYF. The gene calls are TRBV9 and TRBJ2-7, with D possibly called TRBD1 or TRBD2 (6 bases each). The CDR3 spans 15 residues. Germline V gives CDR1 SGDLS, CDR2 YYNGEE. The ends were cut back, 4 bases at V and 3 bases at J, with 17 bases in the middle.